This T cell receptor (beta chain) was sequenced for a study of blood T cell repertoires in COVID-19. On this clone itself: The sample has other DNA sequences that encode this CDR3 too.

Trimming pared 4 bases from V and 2 bases from J, leaving 9 bases between. The CDR3 has 13 residues. CDR1 is SGHRS and CDR2 is YFSETQ in the germline V gene. Sequencing used immunoSEQ multiplex PCR; TCRdb keeps in-frame clones, though not all of them. The table shows 350,000 to 450,000 clones, with 85% occurring only once. Material: peripheral blood. This chain links TRBV5-1 with TRBJ1-2; maybe TRBD1 (6 bases). This sequence was found in a woman aged 18-29 years with acute or convalescent COVID-19. The CDR3 DNA follows: TGCGCCAGCAGCCCTGACAGGAACTATGGCTACACCTTC. It codes for CASSPDRNYGYTF.